This T cell receptor beta chain was retrieved from a study of OX40 agonist ivuxolimab in advanced cancers. Study summary: Ivuxolimab, an agonist antibody against OX40 (CD134), was given to patients. Three patients responded partially, comprising one with hepatocellular carcinoma and two with cutaneous melanoma.

The V end was cut by 0 bases, the J end by 5 bases, with 6 bases between. CDR1 and CDR2 (germline): SGHTS, YDEGEE. The CDR3 loop spans 13 amino acids. Method: immunoSEQ multiplex PCR; TCRdb's copy keeps in-frame clones and lacks some. The sample records about 61,000 clones, approximately 77% being singletons. Peripheral blood came from all dose cohorts at three timepoints. The chain couples TRBV5-8 to TRBJ1-5; TRBD1 might be the D (5 bases). The sample in question was CD4+ or CD8+ T cells sorted from blood, obtained in a trial of the OX40 agonist ivuxolimab. This receptor was taken from an adult with an advanced solid tumor such as melanoma, head and neck, liver or kidney cancer. The CDR3 sequence: CASSLVGDQPQHF. The CDR3 coding sequence is TGTGCCAGCAGCTTGGTAGGGGATCAGCCCCAGCATTTT.